This TCR beta chain emerged from a study of shared clonotypes between healthy human individuals (TCRdb year 2020). For the study in its entirety: A couple of women and three men aged 18 to 49 years were included in the cohort. Between about 0.8 and 9 billion PBMCs per donor were obtained by leukapheresis. Blood TCR repertoires of a handful of healthy adults were deeply sequenced to estimate repertoire size and the extent of clonotype sharing between individuals. Per donor, three plates each were used for CD4 naive and CD4 memory, two for CD8 naive, and one for CD8 memory. Libraries were prepared and TCR repertoires were sequenced by different laboratories using diverse techniques, in order to increase sequencing depth and limit assay-specific biases.

Overall study results and their limits: Pairwise subsampling indicated that sequencing depth was expected to affect the degree of clonotype sharing among donors. Incomplete sequencing was indicated by rarefaction of sorted-subset datasets, despite the large sequencing depth. Estimated clonotype richness was generally larger for naive than for memory subsets. Across a handful of donors, approximately 5% of naive CD4, approximately 3.6% of naive CD8, about 2% of memory CD4, and under 0.45% of memory CD8 clonotypes were shared. Because the study included only a small number of donors, the genetic and exposure-history diversity represented was limited. Sampling was restricted to blood, and TCR repertoires in tissue are likely to differ from TCR repertoires in blood. Clonotypes shared by all four sorted-subset donors showed higher generation probabilities than non-shared clonotypes.

The donors were healthy, HIV-negative adults who had no recently reported acute infections or vaccinations. Every donor was a Caucasian adult living in Nashville, Tennessee, USA. CD4+ T cells were enriched through magnetic negative selection, after which naive cells were positively selected on CD45RA and the remaining negative fraction served as the memory subset. Blood was collected by leukapheresis, and PBMCs were isolated by Ficoll-Histopaque density gradient centrifugation and then cryopreserved in liquid nitrogen vapor phase. Purity and quantity of every magnetically sorted T cell population were checked by analytical flow cytometry. Each sorted fraction had its genomic DNA isolated and then quantified by UV absorbance on a Nanodrop 2000c. In the case of this clone: Its antigen remains undetermined. Per-nucleotide qualities are absent, and no much larger clonotype sits a single base away.

The germline V gene (reference sequence) gives CDR1 as SGHNT and CDR2 as YYREEE. The CDR3, from cysteine to phenylalanine, totals 11 residues. Only CDR3 DNA remains: 33 bases, in frame from the first base. V was cut back by 5 bases and J by 3 bases, leaving a gap of 5 bases between them. Using the deep immunoSEQ assay, multiplex PCR amplified TCR CDR3 regions from genomic DNA. Extracted genomic DNA from each cell subset was spread evenly across all wells of several immunoSEQ 96-well plates, with each plate serving as a replicate. For sorted subsets, roughly 200 ng of genomic DNA, equivalent to around 30,000 T cell genomes, went into each replicate PCR. Purified libraries were quantified with a Qubit 3.0 fluorometer, sized on a Bioanalyzer 2100, and re-quantified with the KAPA Library Quantification kit. Every immunoSEQ 96-well plate was sequenced on a separate single-read 150-cycle Illumina NextSeq 550 flow cell. As for the original processing: Because the immunoSEQ output held only junctional sequences and lacked quality scores, the filtering could not match the filtering applied to full-length reads. To assign V/J genes and CDR3, sequences were annotated using PyIR, a Python wrapper for IgBLAST v1.9, with IMGT germline references. Reads were filtered out if the reads had weak V/J assignments (E-value above 1e-6), no CDR3, stop codons, out-of-frame junctions, or ambiguous translated residues. V3J clonotypes were defined as sequences sharing the same inferred V gene, J gene, and CDR3 amino acid sequence. To compute the percentage overlap between repertoires, the number of shared unique clonotypes was divided by the size of the smaller repertoire. Richness of each repertoire was evaluated using RTK rarefaction, the Chao1 estimator, and Recon v2.1 estimates of unobserved clonotypes. OLGA was used to compute generation probabilities for all TCRbeta clonotypes that the gDNA method yielded from a handful of donors. TCRdb stores this immuneACCESS table with in-frame sequences only. Part of the clones is absent; in the studies checked, under half of the shortfall reflects unresolved V genes, and no reason is known for the rest. That table furnishes V, J and clone size, whereas the DNA furnished D and trimming. The sample profile shows millions of clones; over 85% of them were found once. 0.39% of the sample is held by the ten biggest clonotypes.

This clonotype was obtained from a man between 18 and 29 years old in good health. Some clones in this sample may be carry-over from other donors' samples. The sequencing input was naive CD4+ T cells from PBMCs. This sample's cell subset or site label indicates: CD45RA+ positively selected. The rearrangement joined TRBV5-4 to TRBJ1-1, with the D gene uncertain. The DNA sequence is TGTGCCAGCAGAAGGGACACTGAAGCTTTCTTT. Its coded protein is CASRRDTEAFF. The full variable domain, completed from the reference TRBV5-4 and TRBJ1-1 proteins outside the CDR3, reads ETGVTQSPTHLIKTRGQQVTLRCSSQSGHNTVSWYQQALGQGPQFIFQYYREEENGRGNFPPRFSGLQFPNYSSELNVNALELDDSALYLCASRRDTEAFFGQGTRLTVV.